These T cell receptor beta chains were read from a single sample in a study of T cells in Graves' hyperthyroidism and ophthalmopathy. TCRdb redid the calling of the multiplex PCR reads with MiXCR, one entry per CDR3 protein. The table lists roughly 400,000 distinct CDR3 sequences, over 12% of them singletons, with approximately 27% in the top ten. The source material was blood. The receptors come from a man aged 50 to 59 with Graves' ophthalmopathy. CDR3s include the opening cysteine and the closing phenylalanine or tryptophan. Fields, in order: V gene, CDR3 protein.

TRBV7-9,CASSLVSLAGTEQFF
TRBV11-1,CASTTIGGTEAFF
TRBV7-8,CASSSTRLETGELFF
TRBV19,CASSVSSQAMNTEAFF
TRBV10-3,CAIGTGPRGATYEQYF
TRBV11-3,CASSLGQGGQNF
TRBV14,CASSQDTPGTGNTIYF
TRBV20-1,CSAESGRNGNEQFF
TRBV7-9,CASSSVGVSAQYF
TRBV24-1,CATTAPGTGYTF
TRBV5-1,CASSVQGAMTEAFF
TRBV9,CASSPGFLETQYF
TRBV2,CASSERGGRPTGEQFF
TRBV30,CAWSVLSGSSTDTQYF
TRBV29-1,CSVTGRTGNTIYF
TRBV18,CASSPREGSYEQYF
TRBV15,CATSPFWGADKNIQYF
TRBV5-4,CASSLIAGGATDTQYF
TRBV12-3/TRBV12-4,CASSFTGTTGTSNQPQHF
TRBV27,CASSLGPGSNTEAFF
TRBV29-1,CSVGNVAAKGEQYF
TRBV19,CAISPGQGYNEQFF
TRBV14,CASSQDEYRTNYGYTF
TRBV4-2,CASSQNSPPGTGELFF
TRBV20-1,CSAVRPGQGVYEQYF
TRBV28,CAIGGLARSEQYF
TRBV7-6,CASYRDSANTGELFF